At least ten counts were recorded for the clone carrying this T cell receptor (beta chain). The antigen is unknown. This library used around 400 ng RNA and molecular barcoded adaptors spanning alpha/delta and beta/gamma chains. TCRdb independently ran MiXCR on the reads; one entry per CDR3 protein. The sample has under 150,000 distinct CDR3 sequences; around 13% are singletons. This sample stems from a study of read filtering for tumor transcriptome and immune sequencing. About the study: R-ISS stage counts were roughly 8 for I, roughly 15 for II, 7 for III. DNase treatment preceded whole-transcriptome library preparation. RNA-seq yielded only roughly 75 to 1273 TCR reads, IR-seq about 4.05 to 11 million. General study points: RNA-seq captured clonotypes less deeply and reliably than IR-seq.

The germline V and J ends were trimmed by 5 bases and 1 base, with 11 bases remaining between them. The germline CDR1 and CDR2 sequences are MNHEY and SMNVEV (reference sequence). This CDR3 has 14 amino acids. This clonotype was sampled from a donor at least 40 years old with multiple myeloma. Sequencing input: a population of CD138-negative cells sorted from bone marrow. This rearrangement joins TRBV27 to TRBJ1-1, with unresolved D. CDR3 loop: CASSDGLSNTEAFF. In DNA form, the CDR3 reads TGTGCCAGCAGTGATGGGCTTTCGAACACTGAAGCTTTCTTT.